Listed below are T cell receptor beta chains from one sample, sequenced in a study of glioma-infiltrating T cells after dendritic cell vaccination. TCRdb keeps only in-frame clones here, not all; method: immunoSEQ multiplex PCR. The data contain fewer than 50,000 clones, 65% to 90% of them singletons. Sequencing was performed on blood, taken before dendritic cell vaccination. All receptors come from a human donor with glioblastoma. Each CDR3 is given with its conserved first and last residue. The D gene is left open where the match is weak. Where a row states a size, it is once, few, many or the class of an expanded clone; other rows omit it.

v_gene	j_gene	d_gene	len	abundance	CDR3nt	CDR3aa
TRBV27	TRBJ2-6	-	17	-	TGTGCCAGCTCGCCCCGGGGGGCCCTCTCTGGGGCCAACGTCCTGACTTTC	CASSPRGALSGANVLTF
TRBV7-2	TRBJ1-2	TRBD1	14	-	TGTGCCAGCAGCCTGGGACAGCCAACCTATGGCTACACCTTC	CASSLGQPTYGYTF
TRBV12-5	TRBJ2-3	-	14	few	TGTGCTAGTGGTTTGGAGGGACTCACAGATACGCAGTATTTT	CASGLEGLTDTQYF
TRBV4-1	TRBJ2-1	TRBD2	17	few	TGCGCCAGCAGCCAGGGACATAGCGGGGGGGCCGAGAATGAGCAGTTCTTC	CASSQGHSGGAENEQFF
TRBV29-1	TRBJ1-5	-	14	-	TGCAGCGTTGAAGTATCGGGAAACAATCAGCCCCAGCATTTT	CSVEVSGNNQPQHF
TRBV30	TRBJ1-3	-	12	-	TGTGCCTGGACAGGGGCTGGAAACACCATATATTTT	CAWTGAGNTIYF
TRBV10-2	TRBJ2-1	TRBD2	16	-	TGCGCCAGCAGTGAGTTCTTTCTAGCGGGGGTCAATGAGCAGTTCTTC	CASSEFFLAGVNEQFF
TRBV30	TRBJ1-2	TRBD1	14	once	TGTGCCTGGAGTCTTGGACAGGGTTACTATGGCTACACCTTC	CAWSLGQGYYGYTF
TRBV12-5	TRBJ2-1	TRBD2	18	-	TGTGCTAGTGGTTTGGGGACTAGCGGGGGGCTCTACCCTAATGAGCAGTTCTTC	CASGLGTSGGLYPNEQFF
TRBV18	TRBJ1-1	TRBD1	14	-	TGTGCCAGCTCGTCGACAGGGGGGAACACTGAAGCTTTCTTT	CASSSTGGNTEAFF
TRBV5-1	TRBJ1-6	TRBD1	16	-	TGCGCCAGCAGCCTGGGACAGGGGGCGCGGGATTCACCCCTCCACTTT	CASSLGQGARDSPLHF
TRBV30	TRBJ2-1	TRBD2	15	-	TGTGCCTGGAGGCACAGCGGGATGGTATACAATGAGCAGTTCTTC	CAWRHSGMVYNEQFF
TRBV30	TRBJ2-4	TRBD2	18	once	TGTGCCTGGCAGACTAGCGGGAGGGCCGACGAAGCCAAAAACATTCAGTACTTC	CAWQTSGRADEAKNIQYF
TRBV2	TRBJ2-3	-	15	-	TGTGCCAGCAGAAGCGGAGGGCCTGGAACAGATACGCAGTATTTT	CASRSGGPGTDTQYF
TRBV7-9	TRBJ1-2	-	14	-	TGTGCCAGCAGCTTAGTTTCGGGGGACTATGGCTACACCTTC	CASSLVSGDYGYTF
TRBV7-9	TRBJ1-1	-	13	-	TGTGCCAGCAGCTTACCCCCGGAGTGGGAAGCTTTCTTT	CASSLPPEWEAFF
TRBV18	TRBJ2-7	-	12	-	TGTGCCAGCTCACCGGGCGCCTACGAGCAGTACTTC	CASSPGAYEQYF
TRBV7-2	TRBJ1-5	-	15	-	TGTGCCAGCAGCCCGACAGAACTTAGCAATCAGCCCCAGCATTTT	CASSPTELSNQPQHF
TRBV27	TRBJ2-1	TRBD2	15	-	TGTGCCAGCAGTTGGGCGGCTAGCGGGATGGGTGAGCAGTTCTTC	CASSWAASGMGEQFF
TRBV11-3	TRBJ1-1	TRBD1	14	-	TGTGCCAGCAGCCCCGGACAGGGGGTACCTGAAGCTTTCTTT	CASSPGQGVPEAFF
TRBV6-5	TRBJ1-1	-	13	-	TGTGCCAGCGTAGCGCCAGGGAACACTGAAGCTTTCTTT	CASVAPGNTEAFF
TRBV19	TRBJ1-6	TRBD1	15	-	TGTGCCAGTAGTATAACGGGGACAGTTACTTCACCCCTCCACTTT	CASSITGTVTSPLHF
TRBV6-5	TRBJ2-5	-	12	-	TGTGCCAGCAGTGGGAGCCAAGAGACCCAGTACTTC	CASSGSQETQYF
TRBV19	TRBJ1-2	-	13	-	TGTGCCAGTAGGTACAGATCCAACTATGGCTACACCTTC	CASRYRSNYGYTF
TRBV6-5	TRBJ2-2	-	14	-	TGTGCCAGCAGGCCGACAGGAAGCACCGGGGAGCTGTTTTTT	CASRPTGSTGELFF
TRBV6-1	TRBJ1-2	TRBD1	15	-	TGTGCCAGCAGTCCGCGGGACAGGGGGACAACGGGCTACACCTTC	CASSPRDRGTTGYTF
TRBV6-5	TRBJ1-6	-	12	-	TGTGCCAGCAGTATCCTTAGTTCACCCCTCCACTTT	CASSILSSPLHF
TRBV7-6	TRBJ2-7	TRBD1	16	-	TGTGCCAGCAGCTTAAGGACAGGGGGGTTTGGGGCCGAGCAGTACTTC	CASSLRTGGFGAEQYF
TRBV21-1	TRBJ2-5	-	13	-	TGTGCCAGTAAGCGGAGAACGCAAGAGACCCAGTACTTC	CASKRRTQETQYF
TRBV7-2	TRBJ1-2	TRBD1	15	-	TGTGCCAGCAGCTTAGCGCAAGGACAGGGATTCGGCTACACCTTC	CASSLAQGQGFGYTF
TRBV5-1	TRBJ1-5	-	15	-	TGCGCCAGCAGCTTGGATGGGGAGCGGTTTCAGCCCCAGCATTTT	CASSLDGERFQPQHF
TRBV18	TRBJ2-7	TRBD2	15	-	TGTGCCAGCTCACAGGGACTAGCGGAACTCTACGAGCAGTACTTC	CASSQGLAELYEQYF
TRBV6-6	TRBJ1-1	-	11	-	TGTGCCAGCAGCCGAGAGACTGAAGCTTTCTTT	CASSRETEAFF
TRBV11-3	TRBJ2-1	TRBD2	19	once	TGTGCCAGCAGCTTAGATATCAGCCTAGCGGGAGGGATGTACAATGAGCAGTTCTTC	CASSLDISLAGGMYNEQFF
TRBV29-1	TRBJ2-3	-	15	-	TGCAGCGTTGATGGGGGGGCCTATAGCACAGATACGCAGTATTTT	CSVDGGAYSTDTQYF
TRBV5-1	TRBJ2-7	TRBD1	15	-	TGCGCCAGCACCCCGGGAGGGACAGGGGTCTACGAGCAGTACTTC	CASTPGGTGVYEQYF
TRBV14	TRBJ2-1	TRBD2	15	-	TGTGCCAGCAGCCCGGGACTAGCGCACTACAATGAGCAGTTCTTC	CASSPGLAHYNEQFF
TRBV27	TRBJ2-1	TRBD1	16	few	TGTGCCAGCAGCCCGACGGGACAGGGCGACTACAATGAGCAGTTCTTC	CASSPTGQGDYNEQFF
TRBV19	TRBJ2-1	TRBD2	14	-	TGTGCCAGTAAGTCTAGCGGGAACTACAATGAGCAGTTCTTC	CASKSSGNYNEQFF
TRBV19	TRBJ1-2	TRBD1	14	medium-sized	TGTGCCAGTAGGCCTGGGACAGGGCTCTATGGCTACACCTTC	CASRPGTGLYGYTF
TRBV30	TRBJ2-2	-	15	-	TGTGCCTGGAGTGTTCTGGGGCTAGGGACCGGGGAGCTGTTTTTT	CAWSVLGLGTGELFF
TRBV4-2	TRBJ1-6	-	18	-	TGTGCCAGCAGCCAAGACGCGCTCAGTCAAGCGCTTAATTCACCCCTCCACTTT	CASSQDALSQALNSPLHF
TRBV7-5	TRBJ1-1	-	15	-	TGTGCCAGAAGCTACCGAGGGGGCCATAACACTGAAGCTTTCTTT	CARSYRGGHNTEAFF
TRBV27	TRBJ1-1	-	15	-	TGTGCCAGCACCATTAGGTGGGCAGCGAACACTGAAGCTTTCTTT	CASTIRWAANTEAFF
TRBV30	TRBJ1-2	TRBD1	14	-	TGTGCCTGGAGTTCACAGGGGTCCCTGCATGGCTACACCTTC	CAWSSQGSLHGYTF
TRBV27	TRBJ2-2	-	13	-	TGTGCCAGCAGACAACAGGGTTCCGGGGAGCTGTTTTTT	CASRQQGSGELFF
TRBV11-1	TRBJ2-7	TRBD1	15	-	TGTGCCAGCAGCTGGTCGACAGGGGGGACCTACGAGCAGTACTTC	CASSWSTGGTYEQYF
TRBV19	TRBJ2-5	TRBD1	16	-	TGTGCCAGTAGTATGTCCGTGACAGGGGTCCAAGAGACCCAGTACTTC	CASSMSVTGVQETQYF
TRBV12-5	TRBJ2-7	TRBD1	13	-	TGTGCTAGTGGTTCACAGGGGAGTTACGAGCAGTACTTC	CASGSQGSYEQYF
TRBV15	TRBJ1-5	-	15	-	TGTGCCACCAGCACTCCAGGGTATAGCAATCAGCCCCAGCATTTT	CATSTPGYSNQPQHF
TRBV30	TRBJ2-3	TRBD1	15	-	TGTGCCTGGAGTGTCGGGGACAGGGGAGCCGATACGCAGTATTTT	CAWSVGDRGADTQYF
TRBV5-1	TRBJ2-3	-	15	-	TGCGCCAGCAGCTCCCGGGACTGGCGGACCGATACGCAGTATTTT	CASSSRDWRTDTQYF
TRBV5-1	TRBJ2-3	TRBD2	16	-	TGCGCCAGCAGCCCCTCCCGGAGCGGGAGTGGAGATACGCAGTATTTT	CASSPSRSGSGDTQYF
TRBV30	TRBJ1-6	-	14	few	TGTGCCTGGGACGGCAGGGGAACTAATTCCCCCCTCCACTTT	CAWDGRGTNSPLHF
TRBV16	TRBJ1-1	-	14	-	TGTGCCAGCAGCCAAGAGTCACGGACAAGTGAAGCTTTCTTT	CASSQESRTSEAFF
TRBV7-3	TRBJ2-1	TRBD2	15	-	TGTGCCAGCAGCTTTACTAGCGGGGCCTACAATGAGCAGTTCTTC	CASSFTSGAYNEQFF
TRBV6-6	TRBJ2-7	TRBD2	15	few	TGTGCCAGCAGTTCCAGGGGACTAGCGGGACGCGAGCAGTACTTC	CASSSRGLAGREQYF
TRBV11-2	TRBJ2-3	TRBD2	15	few	TGTGCCAGCGGACCCTGGGCGCGGGGGGCAGATACGCAGTATTTT	CASGPWARGADTQYF
TRBV10-1	TRBJ2-7	-	13	-	TGCGCCAGCAGTGAGACGTCGCGGTACGAGCAGTACTTC	CASSETSRYEQYF
TRBV7-6	TRBJ2-7	TRBD1	16	-	TGTGCCAGCAGCTTATCTTGGGGGACAGGGACCTACGAGCAGTACTTC	CASSLSWGTGTYEQYF